This is a list of T cell receptor beta chains from one sample in a study of graft-versus-host responses after intestinal transplantation. The antigens these receptors bind are not known. The method was immunoSEQ multiplex PCR; TCRdb's version includes in-frame clones alone and lacks a portion of them. The table shows around 100,000 clones, with about 88% occurring only once. This specimen was unstimulated CD4+ T cells sorted from spleen or lymph node cells, taken before transplant. These receptor sequences come from a human donor who was the organ donor for an intestinal transplant. Each CDR3 is given with its conserved first and last residue. Each record gives: J gene, V gene, CDR3 protein.

>TRBJ2-2|TRBV10-2
CASSSFREAGELFF
>TRBJ1-1|TRBV21-1
CASSGISERGWTEAFF
>TRBJ2-7|TRBV29-1
CSVEVFVARDSAYEQYF
>TRBJ2-7|TRBV15
CATSRQYTGVGYEQYF
>TRBJ2-1|TRBV11-3
CASSLSHGGTSPQFF
>TRBJ2-6|TRBV5-1
CASSTTGAAQTGANVLTF
>TRBJ1-1|TRBV5-1
CASSPGDRDTEAFF
>TRBJ2-1|TRBV2
CASQGDSNEQFF
>TRBJ2-7|TRBV5-1
CASRLGVSYEQYF
>TRBJ2-7|TRBV7-8
CASSLDSGRSSYEQYF
>TRBJ2-6|TRBV5-6
CASSLGQTLSGANVLTF
>TRBJ1-5|TRBV5-5
CASSSINSNQPQHF
>TRBJ2-1|TRBV12-5
CASGLGTGDNEQFF
>TRBJ1-2|TRBV28
CASTPGGIDLYGYTF
>TRBJ1-2|TRBV10-3
CAISDVAGNGYTF
>TRBJ2-1|TRBV5-1
CASSLTSGLTYEQFF
>TRBJ2-1|TRBV27
CASSSFDEQFF
>TRBJ1-1|TRBV5-5
CASSLVAAQTEAFF
>TRBJ2-3|TRBV7-7
CASSWTGTDTQYF